What follows is one TCR beta chain and its context. V lost 4 bases and J lost 4, with 17 bases in between. The germline gives CDR1 SGHDT, CDR2 YYEEEE. CDR3 length equals 15 residues. This sample was included in a study of blood T cell repertoires in COVID-19. Per the study methods: Counts of nucleated cells, estimated from reference gene primer amplification, were obtained. Method: immunoSEQ multiplex PCR; TCRdb's copy keeps in-frame clones and lacks some. That table furnishes V, J and clone size, whereas the DNA furnished D and trimming. Among about 120,000 clones listed, roughly 90% were seen once. The specimen was peripheral blood. The V gene is TRBV5-6, the J gene TRBJ2-5; D perhaps matches TRBD2 (7 bases). The receptor was derived from a man in his forties or fifties with acute or convalescent COVID-19. CDR3 protein: CASSLQGRGVETQYF. CDR3 in DNA: TGTGCCAGCAGCCTCCAGGGGAGGGGAGTAGAGACCCAGTACTTC.